What follows describes a single TCR beta chain. Its target is not known. Use of 60 Vbeta and 13 Jbeta primers characterized the PCR. TCRdb's copy holds only in-frame clones and misses some; the assay was immunoSEQ multiplex PCR. This sample has about 130,000 clones; approximately 80% occur once, and the top ten carry 1.5%. Germline-derived CDR1 and CDR2 are MNHEY and SMNVEV (reference sequence). This CDR3 comprises 13 residues. The germline V and J ends were trimmed by 3 bases and 6 bases, with 12 bases remaining between them. This record belongs to a study of cytomegalovirus exposure and HLA in healthy donors. Looking at the study overall: For the approximately 420 genotyped donors, more than 65% fell within the Caucasian-associated ancestry cluster.

Study-wide findings and caveats: Excluded were some V segments that proved indistinguishable, including TRBV6-2 and TRBV6-3.

This TCR came from a female donor in good health and CMV-seronegative. This chain links TRBV27 with TRBJ2-7, with D hard to call. The specimen was PBMCs. CDR3 nucleotide sequence: TGTGCCAGCAGTTTCGGTACTACCTCCGAGCAGTACTTC. Its protein is CASSFGTTSEQYF.